This TCR beta chain was retrieved from a study of OX40 agonist ivuxolimab in advanced cancers. About the research overall: At 0.01 to 10 mg/kg, ivuxolimab was administered intravenously to patients every 2 weeks.

Sequenced by immunoSEQ multiplex PCR; TCRdb stores in-frame clones only, minus some. The table records fewer than 85,000 clones, about 80% of them present only once. Per germline, CDR1 SGHRS and CDR2 YFSETQ. V shed 0 bases and J 3 bases; nucleotides not matched to a gene: 0. The CDR3 extends over 13 amino acids. Overall study results and limits: Antigen specificity was not determined for the expanded peripheral T cells. Blood T cells, both CD4+ and CD8+, expanded clonally by week 6 at 0.1 to 3.0 mg/kg.

On this clone itself: The antigen is undetermined.

The chain joins TRBV5-1 to TRBJ2-7; TRBD1 aligns across 7 bases. The receptor's source is an adult with an advanced solid tumor such as melanoma, head and neck, liver or kidney cancer. The specimen was CD4+ or CD8+ T cells sorted from blood, collected in a trial of the OX40 agonist ivuxolimab. CDR3 residues: CASSLDRGYEQYF. As DNA, the CDR3 is TGCGCCAGCAGCTTGGACAGGGGCTACGAGCAGTACTTC.